This TCR beta chain was sequenced in a study of OX40 agonist ivuxolimab in advanced cancers. This CDR3 comprises 17 residues. Germline loops: CDR1 LNHDA, CDR2 SQIVND (reference sequence). V was shortened by 0 bases and J by 7 bases, with 18 bases between the two germline ends. Generated by immunoSEQ multiplex PCR, the TCRdb table keeps only in-frame clones and is missing some. The data show tens of thousands of clones, about 90% seen once. Sequencing was performed on CD4+ or CD8+ T cells sorted from blood, taken in a trial of the OX40 agonist ivuxolimab. The chain carries TRBV19 and TRBJ1-4; D is unresolved. The clonotype comes from an adult with an advanced solid tumor such as melanoma, head and neck, liver or kidney cancer. CDR3 DNA: TGTGCCAGTAGTATAGATGGCCCCCTGGGCGTGTTTGAAAAACTGTTTTTT. This translates into CASSIDGPLGVFEKLFF.